A selection of T cell receptor beta chains follows, all from one sample in a study of blood T cell repertoires in COVID-19. Measured with immunoSEQ multiplex PCR; TCRdb has only the in-frame clones, and not every one. Of 150,000 to 200,000 clones in the sample, roughly 93% are singletons; the top ten hold 3.5% to 5%. Sequenced: peripheral blood. Receptors originate from a woman between 45 and 60 years old with acute or convalescent COVID-19. Both conserved end residues are part of each CDR3. The order of the fields is CDR3 length, clone size, D gene, J gene, V gene, CDR3 protein, CDR3 DNA. The D gene is left open where the match is weak. Expanded clones get a size class; other rows say once, few or many, or leave the size out.

cdr3_length: 13
clone_size: .
d_call: TRBD1
j_call: TRBJ2-4
v_call: TRBV19
cdr3_aa: CASRPGTENIQYF
cdr3_nt: TGTGCCAGTAGACCCGGGACAGAGAACATTCAGTACTTC

cdr3_length: 15
clone_size: few
d_call: TRBD1
j_call: TRBJ1-4
v_call: TRBV4-1
cdr3_aa: CASSPRQGQTEKLFF
cdr3_nt: TGCGCCAGCAGCCCCCGACAGGGGCAAACTGAAAAACTGTTTTTT

cdr3_length: 12
clone_size: .
d_call: .
j_call: TRBJ1-5
v_call: TRBV19
cdr3_aa: CASKRYNQPQHF
cdr3_nt: TGTGCCAGTAAGAGGTACAATCAGCCCCAGCATTTT

cdr3_length: 19
clone_size: .
d_call: TRBD1
j_call: TRBJ2-3
v_call: TRBV27
cdr3_aa: CASSPLPPLRDRGPIQQYF
cdr3_nt: TGTGCCAGCAGTCCATTACCCCCTCTCCGGGACAGGGGGCCGATCCAGCAGTATTTT

cdr3_length: 14
clone_size: .
d_call: .
j_call: TRBJ2-2
v_call: TRBV15
cdr3_aa: CATSSRVATGELFF
cdr3_nt: TGTGCCACCAGCAGCAGGGTTGCCACCGGGGAGCTGTTTTTT

cdr3_length: 14
clone_size: .
d_call: .
j_call: TRBJ1-1
v_call: TRBV5-1
cdr3_aa: CASSLFGGPFEAFF
cdr3_nt: TGCGCCAGCAGCCTATTCGGGGGTCCCTTCGAAGCTTTCTTT

cdr3_length: 19
clone_size: .
d_call: .
j_call: TRBJ1-5
v_call: TRBV14
cdr3_aa: CASSQDNEGDDTPGQPQHF
cdr3_nt: TGTGCCAGCAGCCAAGATAACGAAGGGGATGATACCCCCGGACAGCCCCAGCATTTT

cdr3_length: 16
clone_size: .
d_call: .
j_call: TRBJ1-1
v_call: TRBV19
cdr3_aa: CASTVGTGRMNTEAFF
cdr3_nt: TGTGCCAGTACCGTTGGGACTGGAAGGATGAACACTGAAGCTTTCTTT

cdr3_length: 14
clone_size: .
d_call: .
j_call: TRBJ1-3
v_call: TRBV12-2
cdr3_aa: CASRTRVTGNTIYF
cdr3_nt: TGTGCAAGTCGGACGAGGGTAACTGGAAACACCATATATTTT

cdr3_length: 13
clone_size: .
d_call: .
j_call: TRBJ2-5
v_call: TRBV12-3/TRBV12-4
cdr3_aa: CASNSGEIETQYF
cdr3_nt: TGTGCCAGCAACTCAGGGGAGATAGAGACCCAGTACTTC

cdr3_length: 17
clone_size: .
d_call: .
j_call: TRBJ1-2
v_call: TRBV24-1
cdr3_aa: CATSAPTRGGLVYGYTF
cdr3_nt: TGTGCCACCAGTGCCCCAACTCGCGGGGGGCTGGTCTATGGCTACACCTTC

cdr3_length: 14
clone_size: once
d_call: .
j_call: TRBJ1-5
v_call: TRBV10-2
cdr3_aa: CASSEGHLNQPQHF
cdr3_nt: TGCGCCAGCAGTGAGGGGCACCTCAATCAGCCCCAGCATTTT

cdr3_length: 13
clone_size: .
d_call: .
j_call: TRBJ2-7
v_call: TRBV28
cdr3_aa: CASSEARSYEQYF
cdr3_nt: TGTGCCAGCTCCGAGGCCCGTTCCTACGAGCAGTACTTC

cdr3_length: 15
clone_size: .
d_call: TRBD2
j_call: TRBJ2-1
v_call: TRBV7-2
cdr3_aa: CASSLLAGYYNEQFF
cdr3_nt: TGTGCCAGCAGCCTACTAGCGGGATACTACAATGAGCAGTTCTTC

cdr3_length: 15
clone_size: .
d_call: TRBD2
j_call: TRBJ2-4
v_call: TRBV28
cdr3_aa: CASSLGGIGKNIQYF
cdr3_nt: TGTGCCAGCAGTCTGGGGGGGATAGGCAAAAACATTCAGTACTTC

cdr3_length: 16
clone_size: .
d_call: TRBD2
j_call: TRBJ2-1
v_call: TRBV9
cdr3_aa: CASSVGTSGGRDEQFF
cdr3_nt: TGTGCCAGCAGCGTCGGGACTAGCGGGGGGAGGGATGAGCAGTTCTTC

cdr3_length: 14
clone_size: .
d_call: TRBD2
j_call: TRBJ2-3
v_call: TRBV19
cdr3_aa: CATSKREGQHTQYF
cdr3_nt: TGTGCCACCTCGAAGCGGGAGGGCCAACATACGCAGTATTTT

cdr3_length: 15
clone_size: .
d_call: .
j_call: TRBJ1-5
v_call: TRBV28
cdr3_aa: CASSLKQGWDQPQHF
cdr3_nt: TGTGCCAGCAGTTTAAAGCAGGGTTGGGATCAGCCCCAGCATTTT

cdr3_length: 14
clone_size: once
d_call: .
j_call: TRBJ2-1
v_call: TRBV9
cdr3_aa: CASSVGTVDNEQFF
cdr3_nt: TGTGCCAGCAGCGTAGGGACAGTTGACAATGAGCAGTTCTTC

cdr3_length: 13
clone_size: .
d_call: .
j_call: TRBJ1-1
v_call: TRBV6-5
cdr3_aa: CASIRPGVTEAFF
cdr3_nt: TGTGCCAGCATCAGACCGGGGGTCACTGAAGCTTTCTTT

cdr3_length: 18
clone_size: few
d_call: TRBD1
j_call: TRBJ2-7
v_call: TRBV28
cdr3_aa: CASSPPGQGITLSYEQYF
cdr3_nt: TGTGCCAGCAGTCCGCCGGGACAGGGGATCACCCTCTCCTACGAGCAGTACTTC

cdr3_length: 14
clone_size: .
d_call: .
j_call: TRBJ1-2
v_call: TRBV3-1/TRBV3-2
cdr3_aa: CASSQLGQSYGYTF
cdr3_nt: TGTGCCAGCAGTCAGTTGGGGCAGAGCTATGGCTACACCTTC

cdr3_length: 16
clone_size: once
d_call: .
j_call: TRBJ1-3
v_call: TRBV18
cdr3_aa: CASSPQQPFSGNTIYF
cdr3_nt: TGTGCCAGCTCACCACAACAGCCTTTCTCTGGAAACACCATATATTTT

cdr3_length: 14
clone_size: .
d_call: .
j_call: TRBJ2-1
v_call: TRBV11-1
cdr3_aa: CASSLVTGDNEQFF
cdr3_nt: TGTGCCAGCAGCTTAGTTACGGGGGACAATGAGCAGTTCTTC